A selection of T cell receptor beta chains follows, all from one sample in a study of blood T cell repertoires in COVID-19. Sequenced by immunoSEQ multiplex PCR; TCRdb stores in-frame clones only, minus some. Of more than 300,000 clones in the sample, approximately 89% were seen once. Sequencing used PBMCs or T cells enriched from blood (not recorded which). These receptors all stem from a woman aged 40 to 55 who had been exposed to COVID-19. Each CDR3 is given with its conserved first and last residue. Each record gives: D gene, J gene, V gene, clone size, CDR3 protein, CDR3 DNA. The D gene is left open where the match is weak. The size field is filled for only some rows; it gives once, few, many or a size class.

D: .; J: TRBJ2-7; V: TRBV10-3; size: .; CDR3: CATAGQGGLYEQYF; DNA: TGTGCCACTGCAGGCCAGGGGGGCCTCTACGAGCAGTACTTC
D: TRBD1; J: TRBJ1-2; V: TRBV6-5; size: .; CDR3: CASSSRTGTAYGYTF; DNA: TGTGCCAGCAGCTCTCGTACCGGGACAGCCTATGGCTACACCTTC
D: .; J: TRBJ1-1; V: TRBV29-1; size: .; CDR3: CSVRPGGNEAFF; DNA: TGCAGCGTTCGACCGGGCGGGAATGAAGCTTTCTTT
D: .; J: TRBJ2-7; V: TRBV7-6; size: .; CDR3: CASSLGGGSYEQYF; DNA: TGTGCCAGCAGCTTAGGGGGCGGATCCTACGAGCAGTACTTC
D: .; J: TRBJ2-1; V: TRBV30; size: .; CDR3: CAWSVLPSSYNEQFF; DNA: TGTGCCTGGAGTGTACTTCCTAGCTCCTACAATGAGCAGTTCTTC
D: .; J: TRBJ1-3; V: TRBV7-9; size: .; CDR3: CASSSPQGRGNTIYF; DNA: TGTGCCAGCAGCTCCCCACAGGGAAGGGGAAACACCATATATTTT
D: .; J: TRBJ1-3; V: TRBV28; size: .; CDR3: CASSSGNGNTIYF; DNA: TGTGCCAGCAGCTCCGGGAATGGAAACACCATATATTTT
D: TRBD2; J: TRBJ2-1; V: TRBV7-3; size: few; CDR3: CASSPSGGAPNEQFF; DNA: TGTGCCAGCAGCCCCAGCGGGGGGGCTCCCAATGAGCAGTTCTTC
D: .; J: TRBJ1-2; V: TRBV7-4; size: .; CDR3: CASSLDEDIANCTTGYTF; DNA: TGTGCCAGCAGCTTAGACGAGGACATAGCCAACTGTACAACTGGTTACACCTTC
D: TRBD2; J: TRBJ2-5; V: TRBV18; size: .; CDR3: CASSPAAGGQETQYF; DNA: TGTGCCAGCTCACCAGCAGCGGGGGGCCAAGAGACCCAGTACTTC
D: .; J: TRBJ1-1; V: TRBV3-1/TRBV3-2; size: .; CDR3: CASSPLGGAEAFF; DNA: TGTGCCAGCAGCCCCTTGGGGGGGGCTGAAGCTTTCTTT
D: TRBD1; J: TRBJ1-6; V: TRBV6-2/TRBV6-3; size: .; CDR3: CASSSGGLNSPLHF; DNA: TGTGCCAGCAGTTCAGGGGGCCTTAATTCACCCCTCCACTTT
D: TRBD1; J: TRBJ1-5; V: TRBV12-5; size: .; CDR3: CASGLDRGGGQPQHF; DNA: TGTGCTAGTGGCCTCGACAGGGGGGGAGGTCAGCCCCAGCATTTT
D: TRBD1; J: TRBJ1-5; V: TRBV4-3; size: .; CDR3: CASSQELWGQGLQPQHF; DNA: TGCGCCAGCAGCCAAGAATTGTGGGGACAGGGTTTACAGCCCCAGCATTTT
D: .; J: TRBJ1-5; V: TRBV7-9; size: .; CDR3: CASSWEDQPQHF; DNA: TGTGCCAGCAGTTGGGAGGATCAGCCCCAGCATTTT
D: .; J: TRBJ1-2; V: TRBV5-5; size: .; CDR3: CASSLLGAGPTNYGYTF; DNA: TGTGCCAGCAGCTTGTTAGGTGCAGGGCCCACTAACTATGGCTACACCTTC
D: TRBD1; J: TRBJ2-6; V: TRBV27; size: .; CDR3: CASSRRTGGPVSGANVLTF; DNA: TGTGCCAGCAGTCGAAGGACAGGCGGACCAGTCTCTGGGGCCAACGTCCTGACTTTC
D: .; J: TRBJ1-2; V: TRBV12-3/TRBV12-4; size: .; CDR3: CASKDRGGYTF; DNA: TGTGCCAGCAAGGACCGGGGGGGCTACACCTTC
D: .; J: TRBJ1-2; V: TRBV5-6; size: .; CDR3: CASSLLQDDGYTF; DNA: TGTGCCAGCAGCTTGCTGCAGGATGATGGCTACACCTTC
D: .; J: TRBJ2-7; V: TRBV7-8; size: once; CDR3: CASSPNDYTGSSSYEQYF; DNA: TGTGCCAGCAGCCCGAACGATTACACAGGGTCGAGCTCCTACGAGCAGTACTTC
D: TRBD1; J: TRBJ1-2; V: TRBV19; size: .; CDR3: CASSTNWDRDKDF; DNA: TGTGCCAGTAGTACCAACTGGGACAGGGATAAGGACTTC
D: TRBD1; J: TRBJ1-5; V: TRBV5-8; size: .; CDR3: CASSLGDRGLPPQHF; DNA: TGTGCCAGCAGCTTGGGGGACAGGGGTTTGCCGCCCCAGCATTTT
D: TRBD1; J: TRBJ1-5; V: TRBV27; size: .; CDR3: CASGTGQALYSNQPQHF; DNA: TGTGCCAGCGGGACCGGACAGGCTCTCTATAGCAATCAGCCCCAGCATTTT
D: .; J: TRBJ1-1; V: TRBV27; size: .; CDR3: CASSWRVGLMNTEAFF; DNA: TGTGCCAGCAGTTGGCGGGTGGGCCTTATGAACACTGAAGCTTTCTTT
D: .; J: TRBJ1-2; V: TRBV5-4; size: .; CDR3: CASSTREGYGYTF; DNA: TGTGCCAGCAGCACCCGGGAGGGGTATGGCTACACCTTC
D: .; J: TRBJ1-1; V: TRBV29-1; size: few; CDR3: CSVVLNTEAFF; DNA: TGCAGCGTTGTCTTGAACACTGAAGCTTTCTTT
D: TRBD1; J: TRBJ2-7; V: TRBV11-1; size: .; CDR3: CASSLGEGAYEQYF; DNA: TGTGCCAGCAGCTTAGGCGAGGGGGCTTACGAGCAGTACTTC
D: .; J: TRBJ1-1; V: TRBV5-5; size: once; CDR3: CASSRDTNTEAFF; DNA: TGTGCCAGCAGCCGAGACACGAACACTGAAGCTTTCTTT
D: TRBD1; J: TRBJ1-4; V: TRBV11-2; size: .; CDR3: CASSLRRQGGEKLFF; DNA: TGTGCCAGCAGCCTCCGACGACAGGGGGGGGAAAAACTGTTTTTT
D: TRBD1; J: TRBJ1-2; V: TRBV19; size: .; CDR3: CASSDGTGARYTF; DNA: TGTGCCAGTAGCGATGGGACAGGCGCTCGCTACACCTTC
D: .; J: TRBJ1-1; V: TRBV9; size: .; CDR3: CASSVGPNTEAFF; DNA: TGTGCCAGCAGCGTAGGGCCGAACACTGAAGCTTTCTTT
D: TRBD1; J: TRBJ1-1; V: TRBV15; size: .; CDR3: CATSGLTGANTEAFF; DNA: TGTGCCACCAGCGGACTGACAGGGGCGAACACTGAAGCTTTCTTT
D: TRBD2; J: TRBJ2-1; V: TRBV10-1; size: .; CDR3: CASSEGRGTYNEQFF; DNA: TGCGCCAGCAGTGAGGGGAGGGGAACCTACAATGAGCAGTTCTTC
D: TRBD1; J: TRBJ1-3; V: TRBV15; size: .; CDR3: CATSRDRGQGAEGYTIYF; DNA: TGTGCCACCAGCAGAGATCGAGGACAGGGGGCAGAAGGATACACCATATATTTT
D: TRBD2; J: TRBJ2-3; V: TRBV14; size: .; CDR3: CASSPVIAGRHTTDTQYF; DNA: TGTGCCAGCAGCCCTGTTATAGCGGGGCGACATACTACAGATACGCAGTATTTT
D: .; J: TRBJ2-3; V: TRBV7-6; size: .; CDR3: CASSLAGRTDTQYF; DNA: TGTGCCAGCAGCTTAGCGGGCCGCACAGATACGCAGTATTTT
D: .; J: TRBJ1-1; V: TRBV27; size: .; CDR3: CASSSLLRGPEAFF; DNA: TGTGCCAGCAGTTCCCTCTTGCGGGGACCTGAAGCTTTCTTT
D: .; J: TRBJ2-5; V: TRBV3-1/TRBV3-2; size: .; CDR3: CASSQVPQAEETQYF; DNA: TGTGCCAGCAGCCAAGTTCCCCAAGCGGAAGAGACCCAGTACTTC
D: .; J: TRBJ1-1; V: TRBV14; size: .; CDR3: CASSLWATEAFF; DNA: TGTGCCAGCAGCTTATGGGCCACTGAAGCTTTCTTT
D: .; J: TRBJ1-2; V: TRBV23-1; size: few; CDR3: CASSQSTSDRSEYGYTF; DNA: TGCGCCAGCAGTCAATCTACGTCCGACAGGTCTGAGTATGGCTACACCTTC
D: TRBD1; J: TRBJ1-4; V: TRBV15; size: .; CDR3: CATSRDRGDEKLFF; DNA: TGTGCCACCAGCAGGGACAGGGGAGATGAAAAACTGTTTTTT
D: TRBD2; J: TRBJ2-3; V: TRBV18; size: .; CDR3: CASSPQGGGLATDTQYF; DNA: TGTGCCAGCTCACCCCAGGGCGGGGGTCTAGCCACAGATACGCAGTATTTT
D: TRBD2; J: TRBJ2-5; V: TRBV18; size: .; CDR3: CASSPAGAAETQYF; DNA: TGTGCCAGCTCACCAGCGGGAGCGGCGGAGACCCAGTACTTC
D: TRBD1; J: TRBJ1-3; V: TRBV19; size: .; CDR3: CASSPDRIYSGNTIYF; DNA: TGTGCCAGTAGCCCGGACAGGATCTACTCTGGAAACACCATATATTTT
D: TRBD1; J: TRBJ1-4; V: TRBV12-3/TRBV12-4; size: .; CDR3: CASGGQNNEKLFF; DNA: TGTGCCAGCGGGGGACAGAATAATGAAAAACTGTTTTTT
D: .; J: TRBJ1-1; V: TRBV4-2; size: .; CDR3: CASSQDVTPLGGRTEAFF; DNA: TGTGCCAGCAGCCAAGATGTTACGCCCCTGGGTGGGCGCACTGAAGCTTTCTTT
D: .; J: TRBJ2-7; V: TRBV30; size: .; CDR3: CAWSVKNRRYEQYF; DNA: TGTGCCTGGAGTGTCAAAAACAGGCGCTACGAGCAGTACTTC
D: TRBD1; J: TRBJ1-1; V: TRBV15; size: once; CDR3: CATSGTGMNTEAFF; DNA: TGTGCCACCAGCGGGACAGGGATGAACACTGAAGCTTTCTTT
D: TRBD1; J: TRBJ2-3; V: TRBV7-9; size: .; CDR3: CASSQATGGTDTQYF; DNA: TGTGCCAGCAGCCAAGCGACAGGGGGCACAGATACGCAGTATTTT
D: TRBD1; J: TRBJ2-5; V: TRBV7-2; size: .; CDR3: CASSLVDRAETQYF; DNA: TGTGCCAGCAGCTTAGTTGACAGGGCAGAGACCCAGTACTTC
D: TRBD1; J: TRBJ1-5; V: TRBV4-2; size: .; CDR3: CASSQDFQGGGNQPQHF; DNA: TGTGCCAGCAGCCAAGATTTTCAGGGGGGTGGCAATCAGCCCCAGCATTTT
D: .; J: TRBJ1-1; V: TRBV3-1/TRBV3-2; size: .; CDR3: CASSQEPPMNTEAFF; DNA: TGTGCCAGCAGCCAAGAACCACCTATGAACACTGAAGCTTTCTTT
D: TRBD2; J: TRBJ2-1; V: TRBV19; size: .; CDR3: CASSIGLAGGSSYNEQFF; DNA: TGTGCCAGTAGTATAGGGCTAGCGGGAGGGAGCTCCTACAATGAGCAGTTCTTC
D: TRBD1; J: TRBJ2-7; V: TRBV5-1; size: .; CDR3: CASRPQGQGSHEQYF; DNA: TGCGCCAGCAGGCCCCAGGGACAGGGTTCCCACGAGCAGTACTTC